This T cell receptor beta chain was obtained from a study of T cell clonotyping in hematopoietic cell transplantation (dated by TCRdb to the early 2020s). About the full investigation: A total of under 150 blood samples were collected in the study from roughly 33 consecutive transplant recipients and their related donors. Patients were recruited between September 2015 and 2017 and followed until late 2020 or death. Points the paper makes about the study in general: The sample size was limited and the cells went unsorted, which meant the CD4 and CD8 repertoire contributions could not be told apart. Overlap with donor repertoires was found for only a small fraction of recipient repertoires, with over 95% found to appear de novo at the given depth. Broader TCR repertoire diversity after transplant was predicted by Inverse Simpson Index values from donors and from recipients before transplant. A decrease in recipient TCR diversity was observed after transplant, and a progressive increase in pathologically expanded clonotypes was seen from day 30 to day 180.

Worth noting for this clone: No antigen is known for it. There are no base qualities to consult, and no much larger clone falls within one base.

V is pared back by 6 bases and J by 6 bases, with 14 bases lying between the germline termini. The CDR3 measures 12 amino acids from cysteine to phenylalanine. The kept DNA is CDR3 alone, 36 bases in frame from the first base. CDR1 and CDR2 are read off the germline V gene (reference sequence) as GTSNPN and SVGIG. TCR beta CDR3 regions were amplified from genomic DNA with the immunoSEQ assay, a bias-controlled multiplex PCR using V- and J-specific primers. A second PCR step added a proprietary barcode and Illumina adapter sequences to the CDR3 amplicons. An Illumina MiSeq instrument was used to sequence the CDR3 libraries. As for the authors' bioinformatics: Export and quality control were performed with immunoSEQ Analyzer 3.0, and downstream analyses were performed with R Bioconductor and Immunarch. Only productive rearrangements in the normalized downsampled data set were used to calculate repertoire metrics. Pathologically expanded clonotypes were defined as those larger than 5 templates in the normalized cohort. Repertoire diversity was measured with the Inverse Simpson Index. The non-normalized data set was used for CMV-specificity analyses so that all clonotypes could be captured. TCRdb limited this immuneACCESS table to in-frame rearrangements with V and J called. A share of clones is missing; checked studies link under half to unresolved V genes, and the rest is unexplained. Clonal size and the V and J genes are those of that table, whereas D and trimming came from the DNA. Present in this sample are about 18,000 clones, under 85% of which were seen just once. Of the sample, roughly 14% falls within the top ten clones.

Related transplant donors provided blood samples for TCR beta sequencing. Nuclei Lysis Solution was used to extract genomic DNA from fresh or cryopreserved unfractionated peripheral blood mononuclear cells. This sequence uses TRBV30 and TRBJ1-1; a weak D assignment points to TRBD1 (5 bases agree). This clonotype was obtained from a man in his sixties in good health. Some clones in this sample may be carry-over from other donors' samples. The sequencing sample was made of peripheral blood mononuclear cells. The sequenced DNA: TGTGCCTGTTCCCGGGACTCGGCTGAAGCTTTCTTT. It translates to CACSRDSAEAFF.